The following is a TCR beta chain sequence with its context. This entry belongs to a study of blood T cell repertoires in COVID-19. Enrollees, roughly 18 to 95 years old, lived in 24 US areas. Each exposed participant met a COVID-19 case in the 2 weeks preceding study entry. Only in-frame clones appear in the TCRdb table, and some are missing; sequencing was by immunoSEQ multiplex PCR. The repertoire includes a few hundred thousand clones, just under 90% of them detected once, and approximately 2.9% sits in the top ten. J gave up 4 bases and V 4 bases, and 13 bases lay outside the gene matches. Germline V CDR1 and CDR2: SGHRS, YFSETQ. The CDR3 length is 16 residues.

The source of this sequence is a woman between 50 and 59 years old who had been exposed to COVID-19. This sequence joins TRBV5-1 and TRBJ1-1; 7 bases are shared with TRBD1. The sample taken for sequencing was PBMCs or T cells enriched from blood (not recorded which). The CDR3 region has the DNA TGCGCCAGCAGCCCCGCTCCAGACAGGGCGAGCACTGAAGCTTTCTTT. As protein: CASSPAPDRASTEAFF.